Presented here are 27 T cell receptor beta chains from one specimen sequenced in a study of shared clonotypes between healthy human individuals. Naive CD8 cells, CD45RO-negative and positively selected for CCR7, excluded terminally differentiated effector memory CD45RA+ cells. Only in-frame clones appear in the TCRdb table, and some are missing; sequencing was by immunoSEQ multiplex PCR. Of around 1.9 million clones listed, 80% to 95% are singletons. Sequencing was carried out using naive CD8+ T cells from PBMCs. These receptors were collected from a young man in good health. Some clones in this sample may be carry-over from other donors' samples.

This clone was recorded only once. This chain uses TRBV9 with TRBJ2-1, with 8 bases aligning to TRBD2. The junction had 5 bases not matched to a gene; V was cut back by 5 bases and J by 1 base. Per germline, CDR1 SGDLS and CDR2 YYNGEE. The CDR3 loop spans 15 amino acids. CDR3 residues: CASSGSGDSYNEQFF. DNA of the CDR3: TGTGCCAGCAGTGGTAGCGGGGATTCCTACAATGAGCAGTTCTTC.

The chain combines TRBV5-6 with TRBJ2-7; TRBD2 might be the D (5 bases). Germline CDR1 and CDR2: SGHDT and YYEEEE. Deletions cut 2 bases from V and 2 bases from J, with 8 bases between. The CDR3 has 13 residues. The CDR3 loop is CASSFSSPYEQYF. Here the CDR3 DNA reads TGTGCCAGCAGCTTCTCTAGCCCCTACGAGCAGTACTTC. The variable domain in full, with the rest retrieved from reference TRBV5-6 and TRBJ2-7, is DAGVTQSPTHLIKTRGQQVTLRCSPKSGHDTVSWYQQALGQGPQFIFQYYEEEERQRGNFPDRFSGHQFPNYSSELNVNALLLGDSALYLCASSFSSPYEQYFGPGTRLTVT.

V gene TRBV25-1 combines with J gene TRBJ2-3; D remains unclear. V lost 4 bases and J 1 base, leaving 9 bases between the germline ends. The CDR3 runs to 14 residues. The V gene's germline CDR1 is MGHDK and CDR2 SYGVNS. CDR3 in amino acids: CASSVQRGTDTQYF. CDR3 coding DNA: TGTGCCAGCAGTGTCCAGCGAGGCACAGATACGCAGTATTTT.

The gene calls are TRBV10-1 and TRBJ2-1; 10 bases agree with TRBD2. V lost 3 bases, J lost 8 bases, and 13 bases stayed unmatched. This CDR3 has 17 amino acids. Per germline, CDR1 WNHNN and CDR2 SYGVQD (reference sequence). As DNA, the CDR3 is TGCGCCAGCAGTGAAGGGCTAGCGGGAGACCCTGGGGATGAGCAGTTCTTC. Its translation is CASSEGLAGDPGDEQFF.

The V gene is TRBV27, the J gene TRBJ2-1; 9 bases map to TRBD1. With 3 bases clipped from V and 15 bases from J, the junction kept 9 bases outside the gene matches. The CDR3 runs to 13 residues. Germline V CDR1 and CDR2: MNHEY, SMNVEV (reference sequence). CDR3 region: CASSFGTGLSRFF. CDR3 DNA sequence: TGTGCCAGCAGTTTCGGGACAGGGTTATCGCGGTTCTTC.

Worth noting for this clone: Other DNA sequences in this specimen translate into the identical CDR3. The chain uses TRBV7-9 and TRBJ2-7; tentatively, D is TRBD2 (5 bases). Germline assignment: CDR1 SEHNR and CDR2 FQNEAQ (reference sequence). Trimming took off 1 base at V and 0 bases at J, with 7 bases between the two ends. This CDR3 is built from 14 residues. The CDR3 sequence is CASSLVGDSYEQYF. CDR3 nucleotides: TGTGCCAGCAGCTTAGTGGGAGACTCCTACGAGCAGTACTTC.

The CDR3 DNA follows: TGTGCCAGCAGTTACGAGGGACTAGGGGGCTTTTACGAGCAGTACTTC. Encoded protein: CASSYEGLGGFYEQYF. V gene TRBV6-5 combines with J gene TRBJ2-7, with a tentative D call TRBD2 (8 bases). Trimming took off 2 bases at V and 4 bases at J, with 18 bases between the two ends. Germline assignment: CDR1 MNHEY and CDR2 SVGAGI. CDR3 length equals 16 residues.

In DNA, the CDR3 is TGCGCCAGCAGTGAGTCGGTAGGGGGTGGATACGAGCAGTACTTC. It is translated as CASSESVGGGYEQYF. The J gene is TRBJ2-7, the V gene TRBV10-2; D is possibly TRBD1 (6 bases). In germline, CDR1 is WSHSY, CDR2 SAAADI. The CDR3 sequence is 15 residues long. Trimming left V 0 bases short and J 4 bases short, with 13 bases between.

Only one count was recorded for this clone. J is TRBJ2-5 and V is TRBV30; weak D call: TRBD2 (5 bases). V was pared by 3 bases and J by 0 bases, with 20 bases between. This CDR3 region has 17 residues. Germline V CDR1 and CDR2: GTSNPN, SVGIG (reference sequence). The CDR3 sequence is CAWRTRENPGYQETQYF. The CDR3 DNA sequence: TGTGCCTGGAGGACACGGGAAAACCCTGGGTACCAAGAGACCCAGTACTTC.

This sequence joins TRBV9 and TRBJ1-2; D is uncertain. This CDR3 comprises 15 residues. CDR1 and CDR2 from the germline V gene are SGDLS and YYNGEE. V was cut by 0 bases and J by 3 bases, with 12 bases left in between. CDR3 amino acids: CASSVGGTDHYGYTF. For the CDR3, the DNA is TGTGCCAGCAGCGTAGGAGGAACAGATCACTATGGCTACACCTTC.

This clone was counted a few times. The chain recombines TRBV19 with TRBJ2-7; D unclear. The length of the CDR3 is 12 residues. The germline CDR1 and CDR2 sequences are LNHDA and SQIVND (reference sequence). V was trimmed by 3 bases and J by 2 bases, leaving 5 bases between them. The CDR3 loop is CASSMRPYEQYF. The CDR3 DNA is TGTGCCAGTAGTATGCGGCCCTACGAGCAGTACTTC.

The CDR3 region has the DNA TGTGCCAGCGCCCGGCAGGCCGCCTTCGAGCAGTACTTC. It specifies CASARQAAFEQYF. The rearrangement uses TRBV27 and TRBJ2-7; D is undetermined. This CDR3 spans 13 amino acids. CDR1 is MNHEY, CDR2 SMNVEV, per germline (reference sequence). Trimming removed 8 bases from V and 6 bases from J, with 17 bases in between.

The chain uses TRBV27 and TRBJ2-2; TRBD1 matches at 7 bases. CDR1 is MNHEY and CDR2 is SMNVEV in the germline V gene (reference sequence). The CDR3 is 17 amino acids. V lost 7 bases to trimming and J lost 0 bases; unmatched junction nucleotides: 11. The CDR3 region has the DNA TGTGCCAGCACCAAACCCGGGACAGACGCGAACACCGGGGAGCTGTTTTTT. Protein sequence: CASTKPGTDANTGELFF.

This rearrangement joins TRBV15 to TRBJ1-5, with unresolved D. The germline gives CDR1 LNHNV, CDR2 YYDKDF (reference sequence). There are 17 residues in the CDR3. The V end lost 1 base, the J end lost 2 bases, and 15 bases lay between the germline ends. The chain's CDR3 is CATSRAPRVSGNQPQHF. CDR3 nucleotides: TGTGCCACCAGCAGAGCCCCTCGGGTGTCGGGCAATCAGCCCCAGCATTTT.

The chain employs TRBV29-1 and TRBJ1-2; 10 bases align to TRBD1. After removal of 7 bases from V and 8 bases from J, the junction contained 10 bases not matched to a gene. Germline CDR1 SQVTM, CDR2 ANQGSEA. The CDR3 is 13 residues long. This chain's CDR3 is CSAAPGTGEGYTF. DNA of the CDR3: TGCAGCGCCGCCCCCGGGACAGGGGAGGGCTACACCTTC.

This chain joins TRBV15 and TRBJ1-1; 12 bases align to TRBD1. The CDR3 length is 17 residues. The germline CDR1 and CDR2 sequences are LNHNV and YYDKDF (reference sequence). Trimming cost V 6 bases and J 3 bases; bases outside gene matches: 11. The CDR3 reads CATRVGTGGPQDTEAFF. Written as DNA, the CDR3 is TGTGCCACCAGAGTGGGGACAGGGGGCCCCCAGGACACTGAAGCTTTCTTT.

The chain has TRBV27 and TRBJ2-7; 7 positions match TRBD1. The CDR3 sequence is 15 residues long. Looked up from germline, CDR1 is MNHEY and CDR2 is SMNVEV (reference sequence). With 2 bases clipped from V and 4 bases from J, the junction kept 8 bases outside the gene matches. The CDR3 DNA sequence: TGTGCCAGCAGTTTAAGTCAGACAGGGCTGTACGAGCAGTACTTC. Translated, it gives CASSLSQTGLYEQYF.

The V and J genes are TRBV6-6 and TRBJ2-5; perhaps TRBD1 as D (6 bases). The CDR3 has 14 amino acids. Germline-derived CDR1 and CDR2 are MNHNY and SVGAGI (reference sequence). V lost 6 bases to trimming and J lost 5 bases, with 16 bases between them. CDR3 sequence: CASSSFRTEETQYF. CDR3 coding DNA: TGTGCCAGCAGCTCTTTTCGGACAGAGGAGACCCAGTACTTC.

The CDR3 is CASTGIQGQFF. The CDR3 DNA follows: TGTGCCAGTACTGGTATCCAAGGGCAGTTCTTC. The V and J genes are TRBV19 and TRBJ2-1; the D is unclear. V dropped 7 bases and J dropped 12 bases, with 13 bases sitting between them. The CDR3 totals 11 residues. Germline lookup yields CDR1 LNHDA and CDR2 SQIVND (reference sequence).

V and J are TRBV7-9 and TRBJ2-7; possible D gene TRBD1, 6 bases. V was trimmed by 1 base and J by 3 bases, leaving 19 bases between them. This CDR3 comprises 17 residues. The germline V gene encodes CDR1 SEHNR and CDR2 FQNEAQ (reference sequence). CDR3 residues: CASSLGPLDRPSYEQYF. The CDR3 DNA reads as TGTGCCAGCAGCTTAGGCCCCTTGGACAGACCGAGCTACGAGCAGTACTTC.

This sequence joins TRBV7-9 and TRBJ2-3; possible D gene TRBD2, 6 bases. CDR3 size: 15 residues. Trimming removed 0 bases from V and 4 bases from J, with 11 bases in between. Germline CDR1 reads SEHNR; CDR2 reads FQNEAQ (reference sequence). This chain's CDR3 is CASSLAAGPPDTQYF. CDR3 DNA sequence: TGTGCCAGCAGCTTAGCCGCGGGGCCCCCAGATACGCAGTATTTT.

This chain connects TRBV4-3 to TRBJ2-3; D not resolved. This CDR3 contains 13 residues. Germline CDR1 and CDR2: LGHNA and YSLEER. V shed 1 base and J shed 4 bases, with 6 bases lying between them. This CDR3 reads CASSQVRADTQYF. DNA for the CDR3: TGCGCCAGCAGCCAAGTAAGGGCAGATACGCAGTATTTT.

The J gene is TRBJ1-1, the V gene TRBV30; TRBD1 is a possible D gene (6 bases). CDR1 GTSNPN and CDR2 SVGIG come from the germline V gene (reference sequence). Trimming cost V 0 bases and J 5 bases, with 10 bases left between them. The CDR3 loop spans 13 amino acids. This CDR3 is CAWSVSGETEAFF. In DNA, the CDR3 is TGTGCCTGGAGTGTCTCAGGGGAGACTGAAGCTTTCTTT.

The genes are TRBV27 and TRBJ2-7; D is unresolved. Deletions cut 3 bases from V and 7 bases from J, with 10 bases between. Germline V gene data show CDR1 as MNHEY and CDR2 as SMNVEV (reference sequence). The CDR3 contains 12 residues. Written as DNA, the CDR3 is TGTGCCAGCAGTTTGAACGGGTTTGAGCAGTACTTC. It translates to CASSLNGFEQYF.

This chain joins TRBV7-8 and TRBJ2-2; TRBD2 matches at 7 bases. V lost 4 bases to trimming and J lost 5 bases; unmatched junction nucleotides: 16. CDR1 and CDR2 from the germline V gene are SGHVS and FQNEAQ. The CDR3 runs to 18 residues. CDR3 sequence: CASSSRIGETSWTGELFF. Written as DNA, the CDR3 is TGTGCCAGCAGCTCCCGTATTGGGGAGACTAGCTGGACCGGGGAGCTGTTTTTT.

The chain has TRBV5-8 and TRBJ1-4; a possible D gene is TRBD1 (6 bases). The CDR3 is 14 residues long. V lost 6 bases and J 2 bases, leaving 11 bases between the germline ends. Germline V CDR1 and CDR2: SGHTS, YDEGEE. The DNA of the CDR3 is TGTGCCAGCACCATACAGGGCACTAATGAAAAACTGTTTTTT. The encoded protein is CASTIQGTNEKLFF.

V and J are TRBV27 and TRBJ1-5, with no clear D. The V end was cut by 2 bases, the J end by 5 bases, with 7 bases between. Germline V gives CDR1 MNHEY, CDR2 SMNVEV (reference sequence). There are 13 residues in the CDR3. This CDR3 reads CASSLRTHQPQHF. CDR3 DNA: TGTGCCAGCAGTTTACGGACTCATCAGCCCCAGCATTTT.